The rows below give T cell receptor beta chains drawn from one sample of a study of T-cell reconstitution after alpha-beta-depleted transplantation in children. In TCRdb, the PCR reads were re-called with MiXCR into one record per CDR3 protein. This table has over 550,000 distinct CDR3 sequences, 10% appearing once. The material sequenced was PBMCs from the stem cell graft donor, taken from the stem cell graft. These receptor sequences come from a human donor who donated a stem cell graft to a child with acute myeloid leukemia. Both conserved end residues are part of each CDR3. A D gene is named only where the DNA matches it firmly. Clone size is stated in some rows and not others, as once, few, many or a class when expanded.

J gene: TRBJ1-2
D gene: .
V gene: TRBV5-1
clone size: many
CDR3 DNA: TGCGCCAGCAGCTTGGAATCAAACTATGGCTACACCTTC
CDR3 protein: CASSLESNYGYTF

J gene: TRBJ2-1
D gene: .
V gene: TRBV20-1
clone size: .
CDR3 DNA: TGCAGTGCTAGATCGTTAACAGTAGGGGAGTCCTACAATGAGCAGTTCTTC
CDR3 protein: CSARSLTVGESYNEQFF

J gene: TRBJ2-7
D gene: TRBD2
V gene: TRBV29-1
clone size: many
CDR3 DNA: TGCAGCATTGGGGCTAGCGGGAGGAGCTCCTACGAGCAGTACTTC
CDR3 protein: CSIGASGRSSYEQYF

J gene: TRBJ2-1
D gene: TRBD2
V gene: TRBV10-3
clone size: .
CDR3 DNA: TGTGCCGCACAAGGGACTAGTGGGGACAATGAGCAGTTCTTC
CDR3 protein: CAAQGTSGDNEQFF

J gene: TRBJ1-3
D gene: .
V gene: TRBV7-7
clone size: few
CDR3 DNA: TGTGCTAGCAGCTCCCACTCACCAGGCTCTGGAAACACCATATATTTT
CDR3 protein: CASSSHSPGSGNTIYF

J gene: TRBJ2-1
D gene: .
V gene: TRBV6-2/TRBV6-3
clone size: many
CDR3 DNA: TGTGCCAGCAGTTTGAAAAGGAATGAGCAGTTCTTC
CDR3 protein: CASSLKRNEQFF

J gene: TRBJ2-3
D gene: .
V gene: TRBV28
clone size: few
CDR3 DNA: TGTGCCAGCAGTTTACCGGGATCAGATACGCAGTATTTT
CDR3 protein: CASSLPGSDTQYF

J gene: TRBJ2-7
D gene: .
V gene: TRBV14
clone size: many
CDR3 DNA: TGTGCCAGCAGCCAAGATTTCTTCCGAGAGCAGTACTTC
CDR3 protein: CASSQDFFREQYF

J gene: TRBJ1-2
D gene: .
V gene: TRBV7-9
clone size: .
CDR3 DNA: TGTGCCAGCAGCTCGGTAAGGGGCGACTATGGCTACACCTTC
CDR3 protein: CASSSVRGDYGYTF

J gene: TRBJ2-7
D gene: .
V gene: TRBV20-1
clone size: few
CDR3 DNA: TGCAGTACCGGAGGGGGGTCCTACGAGCAGTACTTC
CDR3 protein: CSTGGGSYEQYF

J gene: TRBJ2-3
D gene: .
V gene: TRBV7-9
clone size: many
CDR3 DNA: TGTGCCAGCAGCTTATTGGGATCCAGGGCAGATACGCAGTATTTT
CDR3 protein: CASSLLGSRADTQYF

J gene: TRBJ2-4
D gene: TRBD2
V gene: TRBV7-2
clone size: few
CDR3 DNA: TGTGCCAGCAGCCTCTCCGGGACTAGCGGGGGGGAAAACATTCAGTACTTC
CDR3 protein: CASSLSGTSGGENIQYF

J gene: TRBJ2-5
D gene: TRBD1
V gene: TRBV28
clone size: few
CDR3 DNA: TGTGCCAGCAGTTTACCGGGACAGCCAGAGACCCAGTACTTC
CDR3 protein: CASSLPGQPETQYF